A single sample gave rise to the 16 T cell receptor beta chains below, sequenced in a study of vaccination effects on CD4 cells after COVID-19. The antigens these receptors bind are not known. Libraries were prepared by immunoSEQ multiplex PCR; TCRdb keeps only in-frame clonotypes and omits some of them. The sample carries about 27,000 clones, 55% to 75% recorded once. With the ViraFEST assay, the study expanded antigen-specific CD4+ T cells using viral peptide pools, then sequenced them. When more than 9 days of culture had elapsed, CD4+ T cells were isolated. Vaccine recipients had no previous SARS-CoV-2 infection; their nucleocapsid antibodies were negative. Specimen: CD4+ T cells from PBMCs cultured with SARS-CoV-2 spike peptides, collected before COVID-19 vaccination. Receptors originate from a human donor who received a COVID-19 vaccine.

The chain carries TRBV7-7 and TRBJ2-5, with D perhaps matching TRBD1 or TRBD2 (5 bases each). The V and J ends lost 6 bases and 3 bases respectively, with 17 bases between them. CDR1 is SSHAT, CDR2 FNYEAQ, per germline (reference sequence). The CDR3 consists of 15 residues. The CDR3 nucleotides are TGTGCCAGCAGTCCGAGGGGTGGGAGTGAAGAGACCCAGTACTTC. Translated, it gives CASSPRGGSEETQYF.

The rearrangement uses TRBV6-1 and TRBJ1-5; 7 bases fit TRBD1. The CDR3 is 14 residues long. Germline values: CDR1 MNHNS, CDR2 SASEGT. After removal of 3 bases from V and 6 bases from J, the junction contained 5 bases not matched to a gene. CDR3: CASSENRGGQPQHF. CDR3 nucleotide sequence: TGTGCCAGCAGTGAGAACAGGGGAGGTCAGCCCCAGCATTTT.

The rearrangement joins TRBV12-3 or TRBV12-4 to TRBJ1-2; D gene uncertain. Trimming shortened V by 8 bases and J by 7 bases, and 17 bases separated the two germline ends. This CDR3 region has 13 residues. The CDR3 is CASAWKIDLGYTF. In DNA, the CDR3 is TGTGCCAGCGCTTGGAAAATTGACCTTGGCTACACCTTC.

The genes are TRBV7-9 and TRBJ1-3; TRBD1 matches 8 bases. V gave up 5 bases and J gave up 4 bases; unmatched junction bases: 7. This CDR3 has 15 amino acids. Germline-derived CDR1 and CDR2 are SEHNR and FQNEAQ (reference sequence). Here the CDR3 reads CASSLQGARGNTIYF. The DNA of the CDR3 is TGTGCCAGCAGCCTTCAGGGGGCAAGGGGAAACACCATATATTTT.

The chain carries TRBV2 and TRBJ2-1; 8 nucleotides align to TRBD1. The CDR3 runs to 15 residues. V lost 9 bases and J lost 6; bases outside the gene matches: 13. Germline CDR1 SNHLY, CDR2 FYNNEI. As DNA, the CDR3 is TGTGCCAGTCAGACCGGGACAGGTATTCCCAATGAGCAGTTCTTC. This codes for CASQTGTGIPNEQFF.

V is TRBV18 and J is TRBJ2-1; 13 nucleotides agree with TRBD2. With 2 bases clipped from V and 7 bases from J, the junction kept 8 bases outside the gene matches. CDR1 is KGHSH, CDR2 LQKENI, per germline. The CDR3 extends over 17 amino acids. CDR3 in amino acids: CASSPNGLAGAGNEQFF. Written as DNA, the CDR3 is TGTGCCAGCTCACCAAACGGACTAGCGGGAGCCGGGAATGAGCAGTTCTTC.

In its sample, this clone was seen once. This chain uses TRBV4-2 with TRBJ1-5, with D hard to call. The CDR3 consists of 16 residues. V lost 4 bases and J lost 6, with 19 bases in between. Germline V CDR1 and CDR2: LGHNA, YNFKEQ. The chain's CDR3 is CASSLNPGQVVQPQHF. CDR3 DNA sequence: TGTGCCAGCAGCCTCAACCCTGGGCAGGTCGTTCAGCCCCAGCATTTT.

The chain has TRBV7-9 and TRBJ1-6; tentative D call: TRBD1 (6 bases). The CDR3 totals 15 residues. Per the germline V gene, CDR1 is SEHNR and CDR2 is FQNEAQ (reference sequence). V was pared by 8 bases and J by 10 bases, with 21 bases between. CDR3 nucleotide sequence: TGTGCCAGCGCCCAGCAGGGGCAAGTTGGATCACCCCTCCACTTT. Encoded protein: CASAQQGQVGSPLHF.

This chain connects TRBV28 to TRBJ1-2; D uncertain. Trimming removed 3 bases from V and 4 bases from J, with 12 bases in between. CDR1 is MDHEN, CDR2 SYDVKM, per germline. The length of the CDR3 is 14 residues. The CDR3 spells CASSFRRFGYGYTF. The DNA for the CDR3 is TGTGCCAGCAGTTTCCGGAGGTTTGGCTATGGCTACACCTTC.

This chain's CDR3 is CASRDLLTGWNYGYTF. The CDR3 DNA follows: TGCGCCAGCAGAGACCTATTGACAGGGTGGAACTATGGCTACACCTTC. The chain couples TRBV4-1 to TRBJ1-2, with 7 bases lining up with TRBD1. Germline V gene data show CDR1 as MGHRA and CDR2 as YSYEKL. The CDR3 runs to 16 residues. J lost 2 bases, V lost 6 bases, and 12 bases had no gene match.

The V gene is TRBV6-1, the J gene TRBJ2-5; 7 bases match TRBD1. CDR3 length: 14 amino acids. After removal of 2 bases from V and 5 bases from J, the junction contained 5 bases not matched to a gene. Germline V CDR1 and CDR2: MNHNS, SASEGT. CDR3 loop: CASSEYRGGETQYF. As DNA, the CDR3 is TGTGCCAGCAGTGAATACAGGGGTGGGGAGACCCAGTACTTC.

This rearrangement joins TRBV5-1 to TRBJ1-1; weak D call: TRBD1 (6 bases). Trimming removed 1 base from V and 11 bases from J, with 12 bases in between. There are 12 residues in the CDR3. The germline gives CDR1 SGHRS, CDR2 YFSETQ. The CDR3 sequence: CASSLTGGLAFF. In nucleotides, the CDR3 is TGCGCCAGCAGCTTGACCGGGGGGCTGGCTTTCTTT.

This clone was seen a single time. The chain recombines TRBV7-9 with TRBJ1-6, with D possibly TRBD1 on 5 matching bases. This CDR3 is built from 13 residues. The germline V gene encodes CDR1 SEHNR and CDR2 FQNEAQ (reference sequence). The V end was cut by 6 bases, the J end by 6 bases, with 9 bases between. CDR3 nucleotide sequence: TGTGCCAGCAGTGGGGGGAGTAATTCACCCCTCCACTTT. Amino acid sequence: CASSGGSNSPLHF.

The chain is built from TRBV4-2 and TRBJ2-4; D might be TRBD1 or TRBD2, each matching 5 bases. Trimming removed 1 base from V and 0 bases from J, with 10 bases in between. CDR1 LGHNA and CDR2 YNFKEQ come from the germline V gene. This CDR3 has 16 residues. DNA for the CDR3: TGTGCCAGCAGCCAAGTTTGGGACCTAGCCAAAAACATTCAGTACTTC. Residues: CASSQVWDLAKNIQYF.

This chain connects TRBV27 to TRBJ2-2, with 7 bases aligning to TRBD2. This CDR3 has 16 residues. CDR1 and CDR2 from the germline V gene are MNHEY and SMNVEV (reference sequence). With V trimmed by 3 bases and J by 2 bases, 6 bases remained unmatched. The CDR3 region has the DNA TGTGCCAGCAGTTTTTTCTCTAGCGGAAACACCGGGGAGCTGTTTTTT. It codes for CASSFFSSGNTGELFF.

The chain carries TRBV6-5 and TRBJ1-6, with 7 bases lining up with TRBD1. The CDR3 spans 15 residues. Per the germline V gene, CDR1 is MNHEY and CDR2 is SVGAGI. The J segment lost 6 bases and the V segment lost 2 bases, leaving 4 bases of the junction unmatched. The CDR3 sequence is CASSYDGTVNSPLHF. The CDR3 nucleotides read TGTGCCAGCAGTTACGACGGGACAGTTAATTCACCCCTCCACTTT.